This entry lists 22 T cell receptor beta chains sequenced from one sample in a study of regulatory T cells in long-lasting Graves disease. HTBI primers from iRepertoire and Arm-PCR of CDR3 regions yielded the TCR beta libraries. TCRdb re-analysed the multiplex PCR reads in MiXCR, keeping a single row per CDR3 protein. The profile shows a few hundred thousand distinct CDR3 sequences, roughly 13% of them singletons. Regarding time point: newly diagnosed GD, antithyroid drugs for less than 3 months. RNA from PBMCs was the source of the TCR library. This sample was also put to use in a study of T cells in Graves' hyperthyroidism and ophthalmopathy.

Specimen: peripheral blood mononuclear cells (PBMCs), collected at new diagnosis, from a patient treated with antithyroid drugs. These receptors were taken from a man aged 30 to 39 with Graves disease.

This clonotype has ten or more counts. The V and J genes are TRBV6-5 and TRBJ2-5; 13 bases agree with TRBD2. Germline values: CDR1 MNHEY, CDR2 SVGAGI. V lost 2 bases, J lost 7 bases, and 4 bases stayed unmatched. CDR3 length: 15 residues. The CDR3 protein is CASSYGTSGTGTQYF. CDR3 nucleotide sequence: TGTGCCAGCAGTTACGGGACTAGCGGGACAGGGACCCAGTACTTC.

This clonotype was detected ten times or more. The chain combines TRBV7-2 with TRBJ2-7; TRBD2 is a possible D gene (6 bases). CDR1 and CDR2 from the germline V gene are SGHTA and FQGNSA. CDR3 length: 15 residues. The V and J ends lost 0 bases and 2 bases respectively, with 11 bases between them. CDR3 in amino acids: CASSLAGGEPYEQYF. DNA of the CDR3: TGTGCCAGCAGCTTAGCCGGCGGGGAACCCTACGAGCAGTACTTC.

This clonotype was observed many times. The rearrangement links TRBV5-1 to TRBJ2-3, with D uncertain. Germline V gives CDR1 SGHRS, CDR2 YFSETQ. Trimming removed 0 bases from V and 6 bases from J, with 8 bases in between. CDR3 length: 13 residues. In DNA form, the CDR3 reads TGCGCCAGCAGCTTGGACACCAGGGATACGCAGTATTTT. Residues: CASSLDTRDTQYF.

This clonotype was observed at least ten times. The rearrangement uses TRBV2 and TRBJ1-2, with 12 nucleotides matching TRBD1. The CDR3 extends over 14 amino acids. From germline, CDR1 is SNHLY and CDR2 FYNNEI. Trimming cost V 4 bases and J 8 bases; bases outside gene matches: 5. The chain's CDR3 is CASSAGQGASGYTF. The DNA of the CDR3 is TGTGCCAGCAGTGCGGGACAGGGGGCGAGCGGCTACACCTTC.

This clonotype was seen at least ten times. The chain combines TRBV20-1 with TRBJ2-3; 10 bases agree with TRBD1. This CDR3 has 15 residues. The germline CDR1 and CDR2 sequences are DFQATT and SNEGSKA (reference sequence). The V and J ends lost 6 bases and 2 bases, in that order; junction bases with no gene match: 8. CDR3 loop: CSAFPGTGDTDTQYF. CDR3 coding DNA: TGCAGTGCCTTCCCTGGGACAGGGGACACAGATACGCAGTATTTT.

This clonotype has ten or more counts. The DNA for the CDR3 is TGTGCCAGCAGTTTAGAGGGGAATACGCAGTATTTT. Protein sequence: CASSLEGNTQYF. The J gene is TRBJ2-3, the V gene TRBV12-3 or TRBV12-4; TRBD1 might be the D (5 bases). This CDR3 is 12 amino acids long. The V gene lost 1 base and the J gene lost 7 bases, with 6 bases spanning the gap.

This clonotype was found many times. The CDR3 nucleotides are TGTGCCAGCATAACGTCTCCCGCCGCCGGGGAGCTGTTTTTT. Translated, it gives CASITSPAAGELFF. The rearrangement joins TRBV6-1 to TRBJ2-2, with D uncertain. The CDR3 has 14 amino acids. CDR1 is MNHNS and CDR2 is SASEGT in the germline V gene. V dropped 7 bases and J dropped 6 bases, with 15 bases sitting between them.

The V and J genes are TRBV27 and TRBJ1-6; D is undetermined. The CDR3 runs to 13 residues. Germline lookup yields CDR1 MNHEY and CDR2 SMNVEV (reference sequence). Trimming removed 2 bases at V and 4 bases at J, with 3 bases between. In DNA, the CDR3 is TGTGCCAGCAGTTTAGGATATAATTCACCCCTCCACTTT. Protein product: CASSLGYNSPLHF.

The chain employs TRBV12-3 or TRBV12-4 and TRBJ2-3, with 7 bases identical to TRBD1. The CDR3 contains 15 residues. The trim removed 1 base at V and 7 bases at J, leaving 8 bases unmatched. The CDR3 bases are TGTGCCAGCAGTTTAGAGGGGGCCGGGGTTAATACGCAGTATTTT. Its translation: CASSLEGAGVNTQYF.

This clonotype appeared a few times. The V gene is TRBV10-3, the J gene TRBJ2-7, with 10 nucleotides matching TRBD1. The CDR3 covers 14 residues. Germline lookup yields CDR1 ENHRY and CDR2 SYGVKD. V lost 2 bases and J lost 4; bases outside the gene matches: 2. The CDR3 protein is CAISEPDRGYEQYF. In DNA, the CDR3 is TGTGCCATCAGTGAGCCGGACAGGGGGTACGAGCAGTACTTC.

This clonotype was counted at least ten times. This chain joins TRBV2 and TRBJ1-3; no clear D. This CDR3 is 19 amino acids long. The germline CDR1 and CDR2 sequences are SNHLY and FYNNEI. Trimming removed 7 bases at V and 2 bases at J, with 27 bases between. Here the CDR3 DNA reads TGTGCCAGCACCTCTCGGGTCTCCTCCGGGATCCGTGCTGGAAACACCATATATTTT. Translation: CASTSRVSSGIRAGNTIYF.

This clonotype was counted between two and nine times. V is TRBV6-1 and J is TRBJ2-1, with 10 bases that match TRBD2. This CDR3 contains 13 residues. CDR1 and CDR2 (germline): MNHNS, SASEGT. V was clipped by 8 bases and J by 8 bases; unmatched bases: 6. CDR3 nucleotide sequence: TGTGCCAGCGGCCTAGCGGGAGAATATGAGCAGTTCTTC. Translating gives CASGLAGEYEQFF.

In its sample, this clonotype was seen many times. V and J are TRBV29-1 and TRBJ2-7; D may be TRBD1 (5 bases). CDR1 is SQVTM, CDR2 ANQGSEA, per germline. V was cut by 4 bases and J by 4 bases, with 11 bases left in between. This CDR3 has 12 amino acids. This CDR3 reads CSVVGGAYEQYF. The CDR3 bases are TGCAGCGTTGTCGGTGGGGCTTACGAGCAGTACTTC.

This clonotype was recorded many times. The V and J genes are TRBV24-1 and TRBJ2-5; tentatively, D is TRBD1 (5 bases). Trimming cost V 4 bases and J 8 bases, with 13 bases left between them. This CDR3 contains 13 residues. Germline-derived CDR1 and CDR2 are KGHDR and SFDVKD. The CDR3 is CATSETTTETQYF. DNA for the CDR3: TGTGCCACCAGTGAAACCACGACAGAAACCCAGTACTTC.

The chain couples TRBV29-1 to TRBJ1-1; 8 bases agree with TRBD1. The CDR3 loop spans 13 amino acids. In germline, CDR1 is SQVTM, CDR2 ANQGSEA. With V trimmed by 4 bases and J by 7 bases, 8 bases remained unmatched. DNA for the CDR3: TGCAGCGTTGTCGGCGCAGGGGGCCATGAAGCTTTCTTT. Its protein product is CSVVGAGGHEAFF. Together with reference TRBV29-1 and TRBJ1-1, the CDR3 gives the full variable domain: SAVISQKPSRDICQRGTSLTIQCQVDSQVTMMFWYRQQPGQSLTLIATANQGSEATYESGFVIDKFPISRPNLTFSTLTVSNMSPEDSSIYLCSVVGAGGHEAFFGQGTRLTVV.

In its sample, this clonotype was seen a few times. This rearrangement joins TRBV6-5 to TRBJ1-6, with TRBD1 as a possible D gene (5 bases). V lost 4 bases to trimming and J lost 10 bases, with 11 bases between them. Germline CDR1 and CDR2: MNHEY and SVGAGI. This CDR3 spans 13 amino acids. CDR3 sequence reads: CASSLSRVSPLHF. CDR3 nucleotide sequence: TGTGCCAGCAGTTTATCCAGGGTCTCACCCCTCCACTTT.

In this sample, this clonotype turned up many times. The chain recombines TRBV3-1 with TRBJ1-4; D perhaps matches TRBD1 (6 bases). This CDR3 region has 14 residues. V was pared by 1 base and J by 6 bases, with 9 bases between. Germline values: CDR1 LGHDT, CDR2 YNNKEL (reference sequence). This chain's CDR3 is CASSQGDTDEKLFF. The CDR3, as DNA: TGTGCCAGCAGCCAAGGGGACACGGATGAAAAACTGTTTTTT.

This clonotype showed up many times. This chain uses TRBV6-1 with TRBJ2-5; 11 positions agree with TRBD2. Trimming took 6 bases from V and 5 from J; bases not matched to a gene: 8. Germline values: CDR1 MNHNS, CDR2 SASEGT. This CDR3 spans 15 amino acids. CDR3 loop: CASRARLAGLETQYF. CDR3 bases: TGTGCCAGCAGGGCCCGACTAGCGGGATTGGAGACCCAGTACTTC.

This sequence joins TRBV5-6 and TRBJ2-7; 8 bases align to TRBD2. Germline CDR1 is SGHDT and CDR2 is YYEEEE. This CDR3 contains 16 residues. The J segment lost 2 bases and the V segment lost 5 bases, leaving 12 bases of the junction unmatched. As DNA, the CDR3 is TGTGCCAGCAGTCGAAGTCCCACTAGCGGACCCTACGAGCAGTACTTC. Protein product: CASSRSPTSGPYEQYF.

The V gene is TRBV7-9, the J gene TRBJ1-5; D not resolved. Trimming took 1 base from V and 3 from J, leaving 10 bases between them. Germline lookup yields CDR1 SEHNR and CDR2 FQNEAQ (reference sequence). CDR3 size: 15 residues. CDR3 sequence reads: CASSLVGPLNQPQHF. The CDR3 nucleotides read TGTGCCAGCAGCTTAGTAGGGCCCCTCAATCAGCCCCAGCATTTT.

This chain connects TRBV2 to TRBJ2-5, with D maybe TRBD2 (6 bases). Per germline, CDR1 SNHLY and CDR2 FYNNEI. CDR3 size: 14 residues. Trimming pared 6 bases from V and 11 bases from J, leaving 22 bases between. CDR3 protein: CASRGGGSYNEQYF. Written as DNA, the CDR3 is TGTGCCAGCAGGGGAGGAGGTTCCTACAATGAGCAGTACTTC.

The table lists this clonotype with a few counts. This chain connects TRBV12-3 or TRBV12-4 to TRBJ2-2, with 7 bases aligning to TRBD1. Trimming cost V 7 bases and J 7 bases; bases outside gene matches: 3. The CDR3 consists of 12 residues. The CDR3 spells CASNRDSGELFF. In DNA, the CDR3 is TGTGCCAGCAACAGGGACAGCGGGGAGCTGTTTTTT.